This T cell receptor beta chain emerged from a study of cytomegalovirus exposure and HLA in healthy donors. In its sample, this clone was seen once. Both 60 Vbeta primers and 13 Jbeta primers went into the PCR. Profiled with immunoSEQ multiplex PCR; TCRdb holds only in-frame clones, not every one. The sample shows approximately 190,000 clones, over 80% of them seen only once. Germline assignment: CDR1 SGHAT and CDR2 FQNNGV. This CDR3 region has 14 residues. The ends were cut back, 2 bases at V and 4 bases at J, with 12 bases in the middle. The clonotype was recovered from a man aged 40-49 years in good health and CMV-seropositive. The V gene is TRBV11-2, the J gene TRBJ2-7; possible D gene TRBD2, 5 bases. Sequenced input: PBMCs. This chain's CDR3 is CASSLMGADYEQYF. CDR3 coding DNA: TGTGCCAGCAGCTTAATGGGAGCTGATTACGAGCAGTACTTC. The variable domain in full, with the rest retrieved from reference TRBV11-2 and TRBJ2-7, is EAGVAQSPRYKIIEKRQSVAFWCNPISGHATLYWYQQILGQGPKLLIQFQNNGVVDDSQLPKDRFSAERLKGVDSTLKIQPAKLEDSAVYLCASSLMGADYEQYFGPGTRLTVT.